The clone carrying this TCR beta chain occurred once. Its cognate antigen is unknown. Other DNA sequences in this sample translate to the same CDR3. The data were taken from a study of T cell responses to AZD1222 COVID-19 vaccine. Trimming pared 0 bases from V and 5 bases from J, leaving 11 bases between. Looked up from germline, CDR1 is SGHRS and CDR2 is YFSETQ. The CDR3 sequence is 14 residues long. Only in-frame clones appear in the TCRdb table, and some are missing; sequencing was by immunoSEQ multiplex PCR. Of roughly 120,000 clones detected, approximately 90% appear once; the ten largest clones hold 6.5% to 9%. Broader study findings: Dominant CD4 TCR responses targeted spike regions 160-218 and 743-854. A rise in Spike-specific TCR breadth and depth followed two AZD1222 doses. Most donors were white British and more were female, and clonal diversity was possibly underestimated.

This rearrangement joins TRBV5-1 to TRBJ1-1; D unclear. The receptor was derived from an adult in good health. The sequenced sample was peripheral blood, obtained on day 0 of AZD1222 vaccination. DNA for the CDR3: TGCGCCAGCAGCTTGGTTGGGGTGGGGACTGAAGCTTTCTTT. Translated, it gives CASSLVGVGTEAFF.